Listed below are T cell receptor beta chains from one sample, sequenced in a study of blood T cell repertoires in COVID-19. Here immunoSEQ multiplex PCR was the method, and the copy in TCRdb shows in-frame clones only, minus some. This table has 150,000 to 200,000 clones, approximately 80% appearing once. The sequenced sample was PBMCs or T cells enriched from blood (not recorded which). These receptors were collected from a man aged 45 to 65 who had recovered from COVID-19. Both conserved end residues are part of each CDR3. The order of the fields is V gene, clone size, J gene, D gene, CDR3 length, CDR3 DNA, CDR3 protein. A D gene is named only where the DNA matches it firmly. Clone size, where shown, is once, few, many, or a class for clones that have expanded.

v_gene: TRBV6-5
abundance: .
j_gene: TRBJ2-2
d_gene: .
len: 14
CDR3nt: TGTGCCAGCAGTTACGCGCTGAACACCGGGGAGCTGTTTTTT
CDR3aa: CASSYALNTGELFF

v_gene: TRBV5-1
abundance: .
j_gene: TRBJ2-3
d_gene: TRBD1
len: 15
CDR3nt: TGCGCCAGCAGCATTAAACAGGGGAATACAGATACGCAGTATTTT
CDR3aa: CASSIKQGNTDTQYF

v_gene: TRBV9
abundance: .
j_gene: TRBJ2-1
d_gene: TRBD2
len: 15
CDR3nt: TGTGCCAGCAGCGTTGGCGGGACTAGCGTGAATGAGCAGTTCTTC
CDR3aa: CASSVGGTSVNEQFF

v_gene: TRBV9
abundance: .
j_gene: TRBJ2-1
d_gene: .
len: 17
CDR3nt: TGTGCCAGCAGCGCAGACGTCGGGGGTTACTCCTACAATGAGCAGTTCTTC
CDR3aa: CASSADVGGYSYNEQFF

v_gene: TRBV11-3
abundance: few
j_gene: TRBJ2-1
d_gene: .
len: 15
CDR3nt: TGTGCCAGCAGCCTTAGAGAGGCGAGCCACAATGAGCAGTTCTTC
CDR3aa: CASSLREASHNEQFF

v_gene: TRBV24-1
abundance: .
j_gene: TRBJ1-6
d_gene: .
len: 18
CDR3nt: TGTGCCACCAGTGCCAATTGGGGGGTTGGAACCTATAATTCACCCCTCCACTTT
CDR3aa: CATSANWGVGTYNSPLHF

v_gene: TRBV7-2
abundance: .
j_gene: TRBJ1-5
d_gene: TRBD1
len: 14
CDR3nt: TGTGCCAGCAGCCAAGGACAGGGGTCATTACCCCAGCATTTT
CDR3aa: CASSQGQGSLPQHF

v_gene: TRBV28
abundance: .
j_gene: TRBJ1-1
d_gene: TRBD1
len: 15
CDR3nt: TGTGCCAGCAGTCCATGGGGACAGGGGAGGACTGAAGCTTTCTTT
CDR3aa: CASSPWGQGRTEAFF

v_gene: TRBV18
abundance: .
j_gene: TRBJ1-5
d_gene: .
len: 13
CDR3nt: TGTGCCAGCTCCTTGACAGAAAATCAGCCCCAGCATTTT
CDR3aa: CASSLTENQPQHF

v_gene: TRBV19
abundance: .
j_gene: TRBJ1-2
d_gene: TRBD1
len: 16
CDR3nt: TGTGCCAGTAGTGCTTTCACCGGGACAGGGAGGGATGGCTACACCTTC
CDR3aa: CASSAFTGTGRDGYTF

v_gene: TRBV28
abundance: .
j_gene: TRBJ2-3
d_gene: TRBD1
len: 14
CDR3nt: TGTGCCAGCAGACCGACAGGGCCCGTAGATACGCAGTATTTT
CDR3aa: CASRPTGPVDTQYF

v_gene: TRBV11-2
abundance: once
j_gene: TRBJ2-7
d_gene: TRBD1
len: 14
CDR3nt: TGTGCCAGCAGCCCGCAGACAGGGTGGTCCGAGCAGTACTTC
CDR3aa: CASSPQTGWSEQYF

v_gene: TRBV24-1
abundance: .
j_gene: TRBJ1-3
d_gene: .
len: 15
CDR3nt: TGTGCCACCAGTGATTTGTCAGGGTCGGGAAACACCATATATTTT
CDR3aa: CATSDLSGSGNTIYF

v_gene: TRBV7-2
abundance: .
j_gene: TRBJ2-1
d_gene: TRBD2
len: 16
CDR3nt: TGTGCCAGCAGCCCACTAGCGGCCTTCGATCACAATGAGCAGTTCTTC
CDR3aa: CASSPLAAFDHNEQFF

v_gene: TRBV7-8
abundance: .
j_gene: TRBJ2-7
d_gene: TRBD2
len: 18
CDR3nt: TGTGCCAGCAGCTTAGCGTTGGCTAGCGGGGACCTCTCCTACGAGCAGTACTTC
CDR3aa: CASSLALASGDLSYEQYF

v_gene: TRBV19
abundance: .
j_gene: TRBJ1-5
d_gene: TRBD1
len: 19
CDR3nt: TGTGCCAGTAGGGGGCGCGGACAGGGAGGCCTTGTGGGCAATCAGCCCCAGCATTTT
CDR3aa: CASRGRGQGGLVGNQPQHF

v_gene: TRBV5-4
abundance: few
j_gene: TRBJ1-1
d_gene: .
len: 14
CDR3nt: TGTGCCAGCAGCGTCCCACAGGGCGGCACTGAAGCTTTCTTT
CDR3aa: CASSVPQGGTEAFF